The 24 T cell receptor beta chains presented below share a single source sample, sequenced in a study of cytomegalovirus exposure and HLA in healthy donors. Sequencing used immunoSEQ multiplex PCR; TCRdb keeps in-frame clones, though not all of them. The sample holds under 70,000 clones, roughly 91% seen once. Sequencing was performed on PBMCs. Receptors originate from a young woman in good health and CMV-seronegative.

The chain combines TRBV7-9 with TRBJ1-1, with TRBD1 matching over 7 bases. V lost 5 bases, J lost 1 base, and 4 bases stayed unmatched. CDR3 length equals 14 residues. The V gene's germline CDR1 is SEHNR and CDR2 FQNEAQ (reference sequence). The CDR3, as DNA: TGTGCCAGCAGCACAGGGGTTACGAACACTGAAGCTTTCTTT. This translates into CASSTGVTNTEAFF.

The chain carries TRBV30 and TRBJ1-1; 7 bases agree with TRBD1. Germline CDR1 and CDR2: GTSNPN and SVGIG (reference sequence). CDR3 length: 15 amino acids. The J segment lost 1 base and the V segment lost 3 bases, leaving 8 bases of the junction unmatched. CDR3 bases: TGTGCCTGGAGCATGGCGGGACAGAGGAACACTGAAGCTTTCTTT. Protein: CAWSMAGQRNTEAFF.

The CDR3 region is CASSLVGGLETQYF. CDR3 nucleotides: TGTGCCAGCAGCTTAGTCGGAGGTCTAGAGACCCAGTACTTC. The chain carries TRBV7-9 and TRBJ2-5, with D perhaps TRBD2 (5 bases). Deletions cut 1 base from V and 4 bases from J, with 10 bases between. The CDR3 is 14 residues long. Germline V CDR1 and CDR2: SEHNR, FQNEAQ (reference sequence).

This chain connects TRBV28 to TRBJ2-7; 8 nucleotides align to TRBD2. The germline V gene has CDR1 MDHEN and CDR2 SYDVKM. J was trimmed by 6 bases and V by 5 bases; bases with no gene match: 9. The length of the CDR3 is 14 residues. CDR3 loop: CASSLTSGRFEQYF. CDR3 nucleotides: TGTGCCAGCAGTCTAACTAGCGGTCGGTTCGAGCAGTACTTC.

CDR3 bases: TGCGCCAGCAGCTTGGGCGGACAGGGGTTTTATGGCTACACCTTC. Translated, it gives CASSLGGQGFYGYTF. The chain joins TRBV5-1 to TRBJ1-2; TRBD1 matches at 9 bases. Germline V gene lookup returns CDR1 SGHRS and CDR2 YFSETQ. The ends lost 0 bases at V and 5 bases at J; junction bases unmatched: 5. The CDR3 length is 15 residues.

The rearrangement uses TRBV4-3 and TRBJ2-5; D remains unclear. The length of the CDR3 is 18 residues. The V end was cut by 1 base, the J end by 0 bases, with 18 bases between. CDR1 LGHNA and CDR2 YSLEER come from the germline V gene. CDR3 bases: TGCGCCAGCAGCCAAGTTTTAGTTCCGTTGTCGTACCAAGAGACCCAGTACTTC. Its protein is CASSQVLVPLSYQETQYF.

The chain combines TRBV19 with TRBJ1-2, with D perhaps TRBD1 (6 bases). Germline loops: CDR1 LNHDA, CDR2 SQIVND (reference sequence). V was trimmed by 5 bases and J by 4 bases, leaving 20 bases between them. This CDR3 has 16 residues. CDR3 sequence (DNA): TGTGCCAGTAGTCTTACACAGGGTTATTTCGGCTATGGCTACACCTTC. This encodes CASSLTQGYFGYGYTF.

The chain joins TRBV4-2 to TRBJ2-7, with D possibly TRBD2 on 5 matching bases. The ends were cut back, 1 base at V and 2 bases at J, with 9 bases in the middle. The V gene's germline CDR1 is LGHNA and CDR2 YNFKEQ. The CDR3 totals 14 residues. CDR3 sequence reads: CASSQVSGTYEQYF. CDR3 nucleotide sequence: TGTGCCAGCAGCCAAGTGTCCGGGACCTACGAGCAGTACTTC.

The J gene is TRBJ1-2, the V gene TRBV11-2, with D possibly being TRBD1 (6 bases). This CDR3 contains 14 residues. Germline-derived CDR1 and CDR2 are SGHAT and FQNNGV. Trimming shortened V by 1 base and J by 4 bases, and 10 bases separated the two germline ends. The CDR3 loop is CASSLAGVPYGYTF. In DNA, the CDR3 is TGTGCCAGCAGCTTAGCAGGGGTACCCTATGGCTACACCTTC.

V gene TRBV28 combines with J gene TRBJ1-4; D is unresolved. The CDR3 contains 15 residues. The germline gives CDR1 MDHEN, CDR2 SYDVKM. V was shortened by 5 bases and J by 0 bases, with 10 bases between the two germline ends. The CDR3, as DNA: TGTGCCAGCAGTCCGCCGGGGACAACTAATGAAAAACTGTTTTTT. This encodes CASSPPGTTNEKLFF.

The chain uses TRBV5-1 and TRBJ2-5; TRBD1 matches at 9 bases. Trimming took 3 bases from V and 1 from J; bases not matched to a gene: 4. Looked up from germline, CDR1 is SGHRS and CDR2 is YFSETQ. The CDR3 has 15 amino acids. CDR3 nucleotide sequence: TGCGCCAGCAGCTCTACAGGGGGCCGCCAAGAGACCCAGTACTTC. Protein product: CASSSTGGRQETQYF.

V and J are TRBV30 and TRBJ1-2; D unresolved. This CDR3 is 14 amino acids long. CDR1 and CDR2 from the germline V gene are GTSNPN and SVGIG (reference sequence). V was clipped by 5 bases and J by 9 bases, with 22 bases between them. The CDR3 sequence is CAWVSQETGRSYTF. The CDR3 DNA is TGTGCCTGGGTTTCCCAGGAGACCGGGAGGAGCTACACCTTC.

This sequence joins TRBV15 and TRBJ1-1; the D is unclear. CDR1 is LNHNV and CDR2 is YYDKDF in the germline V gene (reference sequence). V was trimmed by 1 base and J by 3 bases, leaving 3 bases between them. The length of the CDR3 is 12 residues. CDR3 in amino acids: CATSRADTEAFF. The CDR3 bases are TGTGCCACCAGCAGAGCGGACACTGAAGCTTTCTTT.

This rearrangement joins TRBV6-5 to TRBJ1-2; D may be TRBD1 (6 bases). Germline V lookup: CDR1 MNHEY, CDR2 SVGAGI. Trimming cost V 4 bases and J 4 bases, with 7 bases left between them. CDR3 length equals 12 residues. This chain's CDR3 is CASSSDSYGYTF. For the CDR3, the DNA is TGTGCCAGCAGTTCGGACAGCTATGGCTACACCTTC.

This clone was seen only a few times. This chain connects TRBV5-1 to TRBJ1-1; 7 bases agree with TRBD1. Germline V gene lookup returns CDR1 SGHRS and CDR2 YFSETQ. V lost 3 bases, J lost 0 bases, and 2 bases stayed unmatched. The CDR3 consists of 14 residues. In DNA, the CDR3 is TGCGCCAGCAGCTCGGGACAGATGAACACTGAAGCTTTCTTT. This gives the protein CASSSGQMNTEAFF.

V is TRBV4-3 and J is TRBJ2-1; D is possibly TRBD2 (6 bases). The CDR3 is 15 amino acids. Between the trimmed V and J ends, which lost 4 bases and 7 bases, there was a span of 17 bases. Germline V CDR1 and CDR2: LGHNA, YSLEER. The CDR3 reads CASSRAGIAGNEQFF. The CDR3, as DNA: TGCGCCAGCAGCCGGGCGGGGATCGCGGGAAATGAGCAGTTCTTC.

The genes are TRBV10-3 and TRBJ2-7, with 10 bases fitting TRBD2. Germline lookup yields CDR1 ENHRY and CDR2 SYGVKD. Losses at the gene ends were 0 bases for V and 0 bases for J; bases not matched to a gene: 8. This CDR3 has 18 amino acids. The CDR3 DNA reads TGTGCCATCAGTGAGTCTAGGACTAGCGGAGGGTCCTCCTACGAGCAGTACTTC. This codes for CAISESRTSGGSSYEQYF.

The gene calls are TRBV19 and TRBJ2-1; TRBD1 matches 8 bases. Germline V lookup: CDR1 LNHDA, CDR2 SQIVND (reference sequence). V trimming: 5 bases; J trimming: 6 bases; junction bases outside the gene matches: 3. The CDR3 has 13 residues. This CDR3 reads CASSFDRGNEQFF. CDR3 DNA sequence: TGTGCCAGTAGTTTTGACAGGGGCAATGAGCAGTTCTTC.

This chain uses TRBV27 with TRBJ1-1; 9 bases map to TRBD1. V was pared by 1 base and J by 3 bases, with 6 bases of the junction left unmatched. Germline CDR1 and CDR2: MNHEY and SMNVEV (reference sequence). The CDR3 loop spans 16 amino acids. CDR3 loop: CASSLYGTGSYTEAFF. The CDR3 nucleotides are TGTGCCAGCAGTTTATACGGGACAGGGTCGTACACTGAAGCTTTCTTT.

CDR3 region: CASSLVSHRSTEAFF. The CDR3 DNA is TGTGCCAGCAGCTTAGTTTCGCATCGGTCCACTGAAGCTTTCTTT. The chain is built from TRBV7-9 and TRBJ1-1; no reliable D call. CDR3 length: 15 amino acids. Trimming removed 1 base at V and 4 bases at J, with 13 bases between. Germline assignment: CDR1 SEHNR and CDR2 FQNEAQ (reference sequence).

This chain links TRBV7-9 with TRBJ2-1, with D possibly TRBD2 on 7 matching bases. The germline V and J ends were trimmed by 6 bases and 7 bases, with 13 bases remaining between them. In germline, CDR1 is SEHNR, CDR2 FQNEAQ (reference sequence). This CDR3 contains 13 residues. This chain's CDR3 is CASRRGPLNEQFF. Here the CDR3 DNA reads TGTGCCAGCAGGCGGGGGCCCCTGAATGAGCAGTTCTTC.

The chain employs TRBV5-1 and TRBJ1-1; D ambiguous. The CDR3 is 15 amino acids. V was trimmed by 3 bases and J by 2 bases, leaving 14 bases between them. The germline V gene has CDR1 SGHRS and CDR2 YFSETQ. CDR3 residues: CASSSRGVQNTEAFF. In nucleotides, the CDR3 is TGCGCCAGCAGCTCACGCGGCGTTCAAAACACTGAAGCTTTCTTT.

This clone was observed once. The chain recombines TRBV19 with TRBJ2-2; TRBD1 matches at 7 bases. The CDR3 runs 16 residues. After removal of 6 bases from V and 4 bases from J, the junction contained 11 bases not matched to a gene. CDR1 and CDR2 (germline): LNHDA, SQIVND (reference sequence). The CDR3 loop is CASRARGQRRTGELFF. The CDR3 nucleotides read TGTGCCAGTAGGGCTCGGGGACAGCGCCGCACCGGGGAGCTGTTTTTT.

The chain combines TRBV10-3 with TRBJ2-7; tentatively, D is TRBD2 (6 bases). Trimming pared 6 bases from V and 4 bases from J, leaving 13 bases between. The CDR3 contains 13 residues. Germline V gene lookup returns CDR1 ENHRY and CDR2 SYGVKD. CDR3 in amino acids: CAIRSGDHYEQYF. The CDR3 DNA follows: TGTGCCATCAGGTCGGGGGATCATTACGAGCAGTACTTC.